The 3 T cell receptor beta chains listed next were all sequenced from one sample in a study of T cells in Graves' hyperthyroidism and ophthalmopathy. Regions amplified from RNA transcripts were the TCR beta CDR3 regions. First-round RT-PCR targeting the TCR CDR3 was performed with the HTBI primer set. TCRdb reprocessed the multiplex PCR reads with MiXCR, giving one entry per CDR3 protein. The data hold approximately 530,000 distinct CDR3 sequences, with nearly 20% observed a single time. The sequenced sample consisted of blood. These receptors were collected from a man aged 35 to 55 with Graves' ophthalmopathy.

This clonotype was found many times. The V call is TRBV3-1, the J call TRBJ2-5; D may be TRBD1 or TRBD2 (5 bases each). Looked up from germline, CDR1 is LGHDT and CDR2 is YNNKEL (reference sequence). Trimming shortened V by 5 bases and J by 5 bases, and 15 bases separated the two germline ends. The CDR3 has 14 residues. CDR3 nucleotide sequence: TGTGCCAGCAGCAAGGGGACCCAAAGGGAGACCCAGTACTTC. Translation: CASSKGTQRETQYF.

This chain uses TRBV19 with TRBJ1-4, with D perhaps matching TRBD1 (5 bases). V dropped 5 bases and J dropped 5 bases, with 15 bases sitting between them. There are 15 residues in the CDR3. In germline, CDR1 is LNHDA, CDR2 SQIVND (reference sequence). The CDR3 spells CASSGTVRGNEKLFF. The CDR3 DNA reads as TGTGCCAGTAGTGGGACCGTTAGGGGAAATGAAAAACTGTTTTTT.

This clonotype was observed a handful of times. The V and J genes are TRBV7-2 and TRBJ2-7, with 12 bases matching TRBD2. The ends lost 5 bases at V and 0 bases at J; junction bases unmatched: 5. The CDR3 is 16 amino acids. Germline loops: CDR1 SGHTA, CDR2 FQGNSA. CDR3 in DNA: TGTGCCAGCAGCATACTAGCGGGAGGATCCTCCTACGAGCAGTACTTC. This codes for CASSILAGGSSYEQYF.